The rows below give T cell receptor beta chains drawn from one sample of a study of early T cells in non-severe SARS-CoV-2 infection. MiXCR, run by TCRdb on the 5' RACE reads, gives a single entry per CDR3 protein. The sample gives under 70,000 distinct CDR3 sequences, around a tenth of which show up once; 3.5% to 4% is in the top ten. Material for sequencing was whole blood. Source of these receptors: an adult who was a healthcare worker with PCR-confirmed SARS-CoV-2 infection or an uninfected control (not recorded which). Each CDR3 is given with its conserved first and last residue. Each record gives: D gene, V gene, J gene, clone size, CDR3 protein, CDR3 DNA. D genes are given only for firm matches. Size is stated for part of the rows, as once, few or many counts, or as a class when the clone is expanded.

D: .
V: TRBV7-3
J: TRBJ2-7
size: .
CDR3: CASSLGDNSYEQYF
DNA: TGTGCCAGCAGCTTGGGGGACAACTCCTACGAGCAGTACTTC

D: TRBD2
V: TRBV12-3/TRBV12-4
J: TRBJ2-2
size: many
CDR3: CASSPSGGGTGELFF
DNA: TGTGCCAGCAGCCCTAGCGGGGGAGGCACCGGGGAGCTGTTTTTT

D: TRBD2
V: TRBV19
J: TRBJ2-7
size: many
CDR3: CASSIVGLADSYEQYF
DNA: TGTGCCAGTAGTATAGTAGGACTAGCGGATTCCTACGAGCAGTACTTC

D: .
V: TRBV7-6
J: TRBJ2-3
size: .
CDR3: CASSLGGGPDTQYF
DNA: TGTGCCAGCAGCTTAGGGGGGGGGCCAGATACGCAGTATTTT

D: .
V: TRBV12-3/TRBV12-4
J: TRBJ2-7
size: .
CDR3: CASSPELGRYEQYF
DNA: TGTGCCAGCAGTCCGGAGCTGGGGAGGTACGAGCAGTACTTC

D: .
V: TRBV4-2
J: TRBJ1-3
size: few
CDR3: CASSQASRSFSSGNTIYF
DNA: TGTGCCAGCAGCCAAGCTTCTAGGAGCTTCAGCTCTGGAAACACCATATATTTT

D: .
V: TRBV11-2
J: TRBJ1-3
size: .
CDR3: CASSLEASGPIYF
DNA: TGTGCCAGCAGCTTAGAAGCCTCGGGACCGATATATTTT

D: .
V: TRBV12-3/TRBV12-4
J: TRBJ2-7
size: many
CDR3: CASSLGHTLREQYF
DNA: TGTGCCAGCAGTTTAGGGCACACGCTCCGCGAGCAGTACTTC

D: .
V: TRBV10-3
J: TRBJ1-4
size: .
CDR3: CAISDPGVNEKLFF
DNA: TGTGCCATCAGTGATCCGGGCGTTAATGAAAAACTGTTTTTT

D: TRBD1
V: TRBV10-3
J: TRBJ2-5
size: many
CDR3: CAINARPDRNQETQYF
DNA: TGTGCCATCAACGCCCGGCCGGACAGGAACCAAGAGACCCAGTACTTC

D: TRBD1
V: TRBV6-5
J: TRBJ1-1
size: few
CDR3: CASSYGQGRLNTEAFF
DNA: TGTGCCAGCAGTTACGGACAGGGACGGCTGAACACTGAAGCTTTCTTT

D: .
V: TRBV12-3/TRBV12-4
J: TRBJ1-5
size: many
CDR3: CASSLVGGLSNQPQHF
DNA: TGTGCCAGCAGTTTAGTGGGGGGGCTAAGTAATCAGCCCCAGCATTTT

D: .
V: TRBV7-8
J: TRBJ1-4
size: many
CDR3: CASSPLWGANEKLFF
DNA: TGTGCCAGCAGCCCCTTGTGGGGAGCTAATGAAAAACTGTTTTTT

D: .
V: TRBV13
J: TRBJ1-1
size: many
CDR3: CASSLENPPREAFF
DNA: TGTGCCAGCAGCTTAGAAAATCCACCCAGGGAAGCTTTCTTT

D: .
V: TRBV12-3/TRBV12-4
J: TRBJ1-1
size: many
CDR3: CASSAGLSSAFF
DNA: TGTGCCAGCAGTGCCGGACTTTCATCGGCTTTCTTT

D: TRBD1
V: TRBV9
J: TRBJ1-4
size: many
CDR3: CASSATGNFGELFF
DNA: TGTGCCAGCAGCGCGACAGGGAACTTTGGGGAACTGTTTTTT

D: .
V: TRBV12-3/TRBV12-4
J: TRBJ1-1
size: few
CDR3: CASSFPGRNTEAFF
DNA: TGTGCCAGCAGTTTCCCAGGGAGGAACACTGAAGCTTTCTTT

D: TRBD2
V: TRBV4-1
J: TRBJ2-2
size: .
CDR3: CASSTGLPLGELFF
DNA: TGCGCCAGCAGCACGGGACTACCCCTCGGGGAGCTGTTTTTT

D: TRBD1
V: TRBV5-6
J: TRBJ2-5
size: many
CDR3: CASSFRDRGETQYF
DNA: TGTGCCAGCAGCTTCCGGGACAGGGGAGAGACCCAGTACTTC

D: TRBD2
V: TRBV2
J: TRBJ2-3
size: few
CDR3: CASSRLAGGDTQYF
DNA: TGTGCCAGCAGTCGGCTAGCGGGCGGAGATACGCAGTATTTT

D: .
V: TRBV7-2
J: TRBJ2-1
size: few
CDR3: CASSLDRGGNNEQFF
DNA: TGTGCCAGCAGCTTAGACCGGGGCGGGAACAATGAGCAGTTCTTC

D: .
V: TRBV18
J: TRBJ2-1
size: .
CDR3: CASSRREASYNEQFF
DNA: TGTGCCAGCTCACGGCGAGAAGCGAGTTACAATGAGCAGTTCTTC

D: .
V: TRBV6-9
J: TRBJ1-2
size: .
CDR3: CASPPEGHGYTF
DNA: TGTGCCAGTCCACCAGAGGGACATGGCTACACCTTC

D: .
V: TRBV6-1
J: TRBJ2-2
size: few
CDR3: CASRRLPGELFF
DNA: TGTGCCAGCAGAAGGTTGCCCGGGGAGCTGTTTTTT

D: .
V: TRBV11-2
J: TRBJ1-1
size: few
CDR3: CASSLDLDTEAFF
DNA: TGTGCCAGCAGCCTCGACCTAGACACTGAAGCTTTCTTT

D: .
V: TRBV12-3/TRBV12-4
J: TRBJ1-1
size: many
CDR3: CASNTRNTEAFF
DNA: TGTGCCAGCAACACCAGGAACACTGAAGCTTTCTTT

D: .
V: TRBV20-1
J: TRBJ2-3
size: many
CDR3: CSARATTTDTQYF
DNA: TGCAGTGCTAGAGCAACGACCACAGATACGCAGTATTTT

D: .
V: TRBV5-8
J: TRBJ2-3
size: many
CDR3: CASSLGGSSQPYTDTQYF
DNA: TGTGCCAGCAGCTTGGGGGGTTCGTCCCAACCCTACACAGATACGCAGTATTTT

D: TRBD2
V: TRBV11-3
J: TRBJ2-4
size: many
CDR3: CASSSPGGGRADPKNIQYF
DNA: TGTGCCAGCAGCTCCCCTGGAGGCGGGAGGGCCGATCCCAAAAACATTCAGTACTTC

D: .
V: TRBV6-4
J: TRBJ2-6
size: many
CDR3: CASSDRGAGANVLTF
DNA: TGTGCCAGCAGTGACAGGGGGGCTGGGGCCAACGTCCTGACTTTC

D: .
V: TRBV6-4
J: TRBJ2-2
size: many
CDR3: CASSGDPPTGELFF
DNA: TGTGCCAGCAGTGGGGACCCCCCCACCGGGGAGCTGTTTTTT

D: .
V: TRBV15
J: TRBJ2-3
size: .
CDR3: CATSVMRGTDTQYF
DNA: TGTGCCACCAGCGTAATGAGAGGAACAGATACGCAGTATTTT

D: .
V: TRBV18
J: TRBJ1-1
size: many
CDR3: CASSKIGAGANTEAFF
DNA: TGTGCCAGCTCAAAAATCGGGGCAGGGGCGAACACTGAAGCTTTCTTT

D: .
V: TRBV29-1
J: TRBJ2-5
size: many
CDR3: CSVARVGQETQYF
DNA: TGCAGCGTTGCCAGGGTAGGGCAAGAGACCCAGTACTTC

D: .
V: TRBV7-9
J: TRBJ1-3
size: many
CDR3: CASSPFGISGNTIYF
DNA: TGTGCCAGCAGCCCATTCGGGATCTCTGGAAACACCATATATTTT

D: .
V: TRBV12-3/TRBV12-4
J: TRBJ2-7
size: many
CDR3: CASSQGTGLSYEQYF
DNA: TGTGCCAGCAGTCAAGGGACTGGTCTCTCCTACGAGCAGTACTTC

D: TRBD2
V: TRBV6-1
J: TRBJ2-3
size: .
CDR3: CASSEGPGGGTDTQYF
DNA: TGTGCCAGCAGTGAAGGCCCCGGCGGGGGGACAGATACGCAGTATTTT

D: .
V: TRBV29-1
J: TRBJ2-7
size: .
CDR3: CSVEAGSSYEQYF
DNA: TGCAGCGTTGAAGCGGGAAGCTCCTACGAGCAGTACTTC

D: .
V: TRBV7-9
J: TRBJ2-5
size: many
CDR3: CASSLSGYQETQYF
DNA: TGTGCCAGCAGCTTATCGGGGTACCAAGAGACCCAGTACTTC

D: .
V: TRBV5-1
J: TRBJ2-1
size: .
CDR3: CASSFQNLKADEQFF
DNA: TGCGCCAGCAGCTTCCAGAATTTGAAGGCGGATGAGCAGTTCTTC

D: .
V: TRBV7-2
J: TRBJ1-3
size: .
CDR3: CASSSLLGNTIYF
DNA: TGTGCCAGCAGCTCCCTCCTTGGAAACACCATATATTTT

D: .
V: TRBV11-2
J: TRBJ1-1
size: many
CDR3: CASNTLSGHDAFF
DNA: TGTGCCAGCAACACCCTTTCGGGACATGACGCTTTCTTT

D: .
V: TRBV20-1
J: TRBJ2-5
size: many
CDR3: CSARDKPLLRETQYF
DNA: TGCAGTGCTAGAGATAAACCGCTTTTGCGAGAGACCCAGTACTTC

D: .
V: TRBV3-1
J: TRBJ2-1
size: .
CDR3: CASSPRRDEQFF
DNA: TGTGCCAGCAGCCCGCGGCGGGACGAGCAGTTCTTC